This TCR beta chain was captured by sequencing in a study of lymphopenia after photon versus proton radiotherapy. Findings and caveats of the study: Oligoclonal CD8+ Temra expansion after nadir drove photon patients' diversity drop. Authors raise, but do not show, better survival with proton therapy.

Germline loops: CDR1 SGHDT, CDR2 YYEEEE. Trimming shortened V by 3 bases and J by 3 bases, and 12 bases separated the two germline ends. This CDR3 has 14 residues. Comment on this clone: Its target is not known.

The assay was immunoSEQ multiplex PCR, and TCRdb's table has in-frame clones only and misses some. The sample records roughly 41,000 clones, roughly 84% being singletons. The V and J genes are TRBV5-6 and TRBJ1-2; no definite D call. The TCR sequence derives from a man aged 45 to 65 with gastric cancer. Sequencing was performed on peripheral blood, taken from a patient treated with photon-based radiotherapy. CDR3 coding DNA: TGTGCCAGCAGCTCCCGGCCCCTGGACTATGGCTACACCTTC. Translating it yields CASSSRPLDYGYTF.